This entry lists 15 T cell receptor beta chains sequenced from one sample in a study of cytomegalovirus exposure and HLA in healthy donors. The PCR made use of 60 Vbeta and 13 Jbeta primers. This table comes from immunoSEQ multiplex PCR, and its TCRdb copy is limited to in-frame clones, with some not included. Of roughly 140,000 clones listed, 70% to 85% are singletons. The sequenced sample consisted of PBMCs. These TCRs come from a woman between 50 and 59 years old in good health and CMV-seropositive.

The chain is built from TRBV10-3 and TRBJ1-6; TRBD1 might be the D (5 bases). The V end was cut by 7 bases, the J end by 7 bases, with 8 bases between. In germline, CDR1 is ENHRY, CDR2 SYGVKD. CDR3 size: 12 residues. The CDR3 loop reads CAINSGNSPLHF. Written as DNA, the CDR3 is TGTGCCATCAATTCAGGGAATTCACCCCTCCACTTT.

The chain joins TRBV2 to TRBJ2-1; 8 nucleotides match TRBD1. The CDR3 has 15 residues. J gave up 12 bases and V 0 bases, and 10 bases lay outside the gene matches. Germline V gene sequence: CDR1 SNHLY, CDR2 FYNNEI. CDR3 in DNA: TGTGCCAGCAGTGAAGCCAGGGGGCTGTCCCACGGGCAGTTCTTC. Translating it yields CASSEARGLSHGQFF.

The J gene is TRBJ2-3, the V gene TRBV9; the D gene is possibly TRBD1 (5 bases). This CDR3 contains 15 residues. V gave up 1 base and J gave up 2 bases, with 11 bases separating them. From germline, CDR1 is SGDLS and CDR2 YYNGEE. CDR3 sequence: CASSVRGSDTDTQYF. As DNA, the CDR3 is TGTGCCAGCAGCGTAAGGGGCTCTGACACAGATACGCAGTATTTT.

CDR3 in DNA: TGTGCCAGCAGCTGGGGGGGAGGACAGAACTATGGCTACACCTTC. Amino acids: CASSWGGGQNYGYTF. V and J are TRBV7-9 and TRBJ1-2; D perhaps matches TRBD1 (6 bases). The CDR3 sequence is 15 residues long. The germline gives CDR1 SEHNR, CDR2 FQNEAQ (reference sequence). Trimming left V 4 bases short and J 2 bases short, with 14 bases between.

V usage is TRBV6-1 and J usage is TRBJ2-1, with D possibly being TRBD2 (7 bases). CDR3 size: 14 residues. Trimming left V 8 bases short and J 8 bases short, with 19 bases between. CDR1 is MNHNS and CDR2 is SASEGT in the germline V gene. In nucleotides, the CDR3 is TGTGCCAGCTTACTCCGTAGGGGGGGCCATGAGCAGTTCTTC. It yields the protein CASLLRRGGHEQFF.

This clone was counted a few times. V and J are TRBV6-4 and TRBJ1-6; D might be TRBD1 (5 bases). The V and J ends lost 5 bases and 6 bases respectively, with 11 bases between them. This CDR3 has 14 residues. From germline, CDR1 is MRHNA and CDR2 SNTAGT. This chain's CDR3 is CASSHQGGNSPLHF. In nucleotides, the CDR3 is TGTGCCAGCAGTCACCAGGGTGGTAATTCACCCCTCCACTTT.

The rearrangement links TRBV27 to TRBJ1-1; 8 bases fit TRBD1. Germline V gene data show CDR1 as MNHEY and CDR2 as SMNVEV (reference sequence). The junction had 9 bases not matched to a gene; V was cut back by 7 bases and J by 5 bases. This CDR3 has 14 residues. In nucleotides, the CDR3 is TGTGCCAGCACCAATACAGGGGGGTTAACTGAAGCTTTCTTT. Protein product: CASTNTGGLTEAFF.

In nucleotides, the CDR3 is TGTGCCAGCAGTCCGGGACAGGGTGTGGGGGAGCAGTACTTC. This translates into CASSPGQGVGEQYF. This chain uses TRBV6-5 with TRBJ2-7; TRBD1 matches at 9 bases. The ends lost 5 bases at V and 7 bases at J; junction bases unmatched: 9. The CDR3 sequence is 14 residues long. Germline V gene data show CDR1 as MNHEY and CDR2 as SVGAGI.

J is TRBJ2-7 and V is TRBV7-2, with a tentative D call TRBD2 (5 bases). Germline V gives CDR1 SGHTA, CDR2 FQGNSA. The CDR3 length is 15 residues. V shed 1 base and J shed 3 bases, with 13 bases lying between them. CDR3 bases: TGTGCCAGCAGCTTAGAGGCCGGGAAGGGCTACGAGCAGTACTTC. Translated, it gives CASSLEAGKGYEQYF.

The chain carries TRBV10-3 and TRBJ1-2, with 7 bases matching TRBD1. The CDR3 has 15 residues. After removal of 2 bases from V and 0 bases from J, the junction contained 3 bases not matched to a gene. Germline CDR1 ENHRY, CDR2 SYGVKD. CDR3 sequence reads: CAISETGQPNYGYTF. The CDR3 nucleotides are TGTGCCATCAGTGAGACGGGACAGCCTAACTATGGCTACACCTTC.

V usage is TRBV11-2 and J usage is TRBJ1-3, with D uncertain. The germline V gene encodes CDR1 SGHAT and CDR2 FQNNGV. Between the trimmed V and J ends, which lost 2 bases and 0 bases, there was a span of 8 bases. The CDR3 covers 15 residues. CDR3 sequence reads: CASSLSRSSGNTIYF. The CDR3 DNA sequence: TGTGCCAGCAGCTTATCTAGGAGCTCTGGAAACACCATATATTTT. The full variable domain, its missing parts supplied by reference TRBV11-2 and TRBJ1-3, is EAGVAQSPRYKIIEKRQSVAFWCNPISGHATLYWYQQILGQGPKLLIQFQNNGVVDDSQLPKDRFSAERLKGVDSTLKIQPAKLEDSAVYLCASSLSRSSGNTIYFGEGSWLTVV.

The chain employs TRBV5-1 and TRBJ1-1, with D possibly TRBD1 on 5 matching bases. The V end was cut by 2 bases, the J end by 4 bases, with 12 bases between. The CDR3 has 14 residues. Germline CDR1 and CDR2: SGHRS and YFSETQ. The CDR3 DNA is TGCGCCAGCAGCTTCCAGGGCCCCGGCACTGAAGCTTTCTTT. Translation: CASSFQGPGTEAFF.

CDR3 sequence (DNA): TGTGCCAGCAGCTGGGGGACAGGCCCTCTAGCGGGGGGGTCCTACGAGCAGTACTTC. As protein: CASSWGTGPLAGGSYEQYF. The V and J genes are TRBV5-5 and TRBJ2-7; 12 bases agree with TRBD2. V shed 3 bases, J shed 1 base, and the junction held 14 bases outside the gene matches. The CDR3 spans 19 residues. The germline V gene has CDR1 SGHKS and CDR2 YYEKEE (reference sequence).

This chain connects TRBV29-1 to TRBJ2-3; possibly TRBD2 for D (6 bases). This CDR3 comprises 14 residues. Germline V gene data show CDR1 as SQVTM and CDR2 as ANQGSEA. With 7 bases removed from V and 0 bases from J, the gap between germline ends came to 14 bases. This CDR3 reads CSGGGGLSTDTQYF. The CDR3 bases are TGCAGCGGGGGAGGCGGACTAAGCACAGATACGCAGTATTTT.

This clone appeared a few times. The chain joins TRBV7-9 to TRBJ1-2; D gene ambiguous. CDR3 length equals 11 residues. The germline V gene encodes CDR1 SEHNR and CDR2 FQNEAQ (reference sequence). V lost 0 bases, J lost 6 bases, and 2 bases lay in between. In DNA, the CDR3 is TGTGCCAGCAGCTTAGCCGATGGCTACACCTTC. Translation gives CASSLADGYTF.